The T cell receptor beta chain described here comes from a study of T cells in Graves' hyperthyroidism and ophthalmopathy. Study information: The blood sample was taken at first diagnosis, before treatment began.

This CDR3 has 13 amino acids. Trimming took off 0 bases at V and 7 bases at J, with 10 bases between the two ends. Germline V gives CDR1 SGHVS, CDR2 FNYEAQ. General study points: Blood samples included most of the expanded thyroid clonotypes exceeding 0.001.

This clonotype was seen a handful of times. Its antigen is still unknown. RNA transcripts gave rise to amplified TCR beta CDR3 regions. HTBI primers were used for first-round RT-PCR of the TCR CDR3. TCRdb recomputed calls from the multiplex PCR reads with MiXCR, one row per CDR3 protein. The profile shows 730,000 or so distinct CDR3 sequences, roughly a sixth of them singletons. Sequencing was done on a sample of blood. The chain joins TRBV7-6 to TRBJ2-7; unclear D gene. The origin of this receptor is a woman aged 50 to 60 with Graves' hyperthyroidism that later progressed to Graves' ophthalmopathy. The CDR3 nucleotides read TGTGCCAGCAGCTTAGCGTCGAAGGAGGAGCAGTACTTC. Amino acid sequence: CASSLASKEEQYF.